The 8 T cell receptor beta chains below all came from one sample that was sequenced in a study of blood T cell repertoires in COVID-19. Using immunoSEQ multiplex PCR, the repertoire was profiled, and TCRdb retains in-frame clones only, with some absent. The sample comprises some 240,000 clones, approximately 91% of which are singletons, and 5.5% to 6.5% rests with the top ten. The sequenced sample was peripheral blood. The receptors were gathered from a man aged 60 to 75 who had recovered from COVID-19.

The V and J genes are TRBV3-1 (or the pseudogene TRBV3-2) and TRBJ2-1, with TRBD2 matching over 7 bases. Germline CDR1 is LGHDT and CDR2 is YNNKEL (reference sequence). V was pared by 3 bases and J by 5 bases, with 4 bases of the junction left unmatched. The CDR3 extends over 14 amino acids. DNA for the CDR3: TGTGCCAGCAGCCAGAGCGGGGTAAACAATGAGCAGTTCTTC. Protein product: CASSQSGVNNEQFF.

This chain joins TRBV19 and TRBJ1-2; 7 bases are shared with TRBD1. Germline trimming cut 3 bases from V and 2 bases from J; bases unmatched to any gene: 6. This CDR3 has 15 amino acids. CDR1 is LNHDA and CDR2 is SQIVND in the germline V gene (reference sequence). The DNA of the CDR3 is TGTGCCAGTAGTATCCTCGAGACAGGGAACTATGGCTACACCTTC. Translated, it gives CASSILETGNYGYTF.

The chain carries TRBV18 and TRBJ1-1, with D perhaps TRBD1 (6 bases). The V end was cut by 2 bases, the J end by 1 base, with 11 bases between. Germline V gene lookup returns CDR1 KGHSH and CDR2 LQKENI. The CDR3 is 15 amino acids. DNA for the CDR3: TGTGCCAGCTCACCATGGGCAGGGGAGAACACTGAAGCTTTCTTT. Translation gives CASSPWAGENTEAFF.

V usage is TRBV4-1 and J usage is TRBJ2-1; 8 bases agree with TRBD1. In germline, CDR1 is MGHRA, CDR2 YSYEKL. The CDR3 length is 16 residues. Trimming removed 4 bases from V and 0 bases from J; junction bases left unmatched: 5. CDR3 in DNA: TGCGCCAGCAGCCGACCGGGACAGGTCTCCTACAATGAGCAGTTCTTC. The encoded protein is CASSRPGQVSYNEQFF.

The chain joins TRBV5-1 to TRBJ1-2; possibly TRBD1 for D (5 bases). V was trimmed by 2 bases and J by 4 bases, leaving 18 bases between them. Looked up from germline, CDR1 is SGHRS and CDR2 is YFSETQ. The CDR3 covers 16 residues. The CDR3 coding sequence is TGCGCCAGCAGCTTAAGGACATCTCAGGAGGGCTATGGCTACACCTTC. Its protein product is CASSLRTSQEGYGYTF.

The rearrangement links TRBV6-5 to TRBJ2-3, with D perhaps TRBD2 (6 bases). V lost 6 bases to trimming and J lost 2 bases, with 12 bases between them. From germline, CDR1 is MNHEY and CDR2 SVGAGI. The CDR3 covers 14 residues. CDR3 sequence: CASRRDSHTDTQYF. The CDR3, as DNA: TGTGCCAGCAGGAGGGACTCCCACACAGATACGCAGTATTTT.

The chain carries TRBV13 and TRBJ2-2, with 14 bases aligning to TRBD2. The germline V gene encodes CDR1 PRHDT and CDR2 FYEKMQ (reference sequence). Trimming removed 2 bases from V and 6 bases from J; junction bases left unmatched: 8. The CDR3 spans 18 residues. The CDR3 DNA reads as TGTGCCAGCAGCTTACCCCCTTCGACTAGCGGGGGGGCCGGGGAGCTGTTTTTT. The encoded protein is CASSLPPSTSGGAGELFF.

This clone was detected once. The V call is TRBV2, the J call TRBJ1-2; tentative D call: TRBD1 (5 bases). Trimming stripped 4 bases from V and 3 bases from J, with 15 bases between. The CDR3 has 15 residues. Germline V CDR1 and CDR2: SNHLY, FYNNEI. This CDR3 is CASSGRGLGYYGYTF. As DNA, the CDR3 is TGTGCCAGCAGTGGGCGGGGGTTGGGCTACTATGGCTACACCTTC.